This paragraph reports one T cell receptor (beta chain). What it recognizes is unknown. This specimen comes from a study of PD-1 blockade in mismatch repair-deficient tumors. TCRdb's table, derived via immunoSEQ multiplex PCR, lists solely in-frame clones and lacks some. The sample records approximately 15,000 clones, 70% to 85% being singletons. The V gene lost 2 bases and the J gene lost 5 bases, with 9 bases spanning the gap. CDR1 is SGHVS and CDR2 is FNYEAQ in the germline V gene. The CDR3 extends over 13 amino acids. The sample's time point: approximately 10-day in vitro stimulation with candidate neoantigen peptide 5. An approximately nine-day in vitro culture was run per each of seven reactive peptides. Findings and caveats of the study: Tumor-resident clones, often absent from pretreatment blood, expanded after pembrolizumab and then contracted.

This sequence was found in an adult with mismatch repair-deficient cancer. The sequences come from cells cultured in vitro, collected from a patient treated with pembrolizumab. V and J are TRBV7-6 and TRBJ1-1; D might be TRBD1 (5 bases). The CDR3 DNA reads as TGTGCCAGCAGCTTACAGGGATTAACTGAAGCTTTCTTT. It specifies CASSLQGLTEAFF.